This entry is about one T cell receptor beta chain. Its antigen is currently not known. There are no base qualities to consult, and no much larger clone falls within one base. The library was made by 5' RACE. The sequencing machine was an Illumina HiSeq 2500. A second PCR of roughly 6 to 11 cycles was performed with a sample-barcoded 5' primer and a J-beta primer mix. A template-switch 5' adaptor carrying 12 random nucleotides introduced a unique molecular identifier onto each TCR beta cDNA molecule. Each sample yielded at least 3 million CDR3-containing paired-end reads. First-strand cDNA was synthesized from all RNA with the Mint cDNA synthesis kit, primed by a TRBC-specific oligonucleotide. All cDNA was treated with uracil-DNA glycosylase and then went through a first 18-cycle PCR with the universal primers M1SS and BC2_uni_R. Per the source publication's procedure: For normalization, 1 million high-quality reads, each with a distinct molecular identifier, were randomly selected from each sample. Reads with shared molecular identifiers were discarded instead of being binned into consensus sequences. MiTCR, with a Q25 quality threshold and the strictest error-elimination algorithm, was used for CDR3 identification, clonotype clustering and error correction. A nonparametric unseen species model with Euler transformation was used to estimate a lower bound on total TCR beta diversity. In TCRdb, the public reads were trimmed at Q25 with fastp and aligned with MiXCR, with productive beta chains retained. Identical CDR3 proteins give one entry, which carries the most common genes and DNA. V and J calls and clone size were set by TCRdb, not the authors. The sample table contains about 1.4 million distinct CDR3 sequences; only one count was recorded for 59% of them. Of the sample, 6.5% to 8.5% falls within the top ten clones.

The sample comes from a study of blood T cells in healthy people across ages (dated by TCRdb to 2013 to 2016). About the study as a whole: In model experiments, roughly one uniquely barcoded TCR beta cDNA molecule per two T cells was captured by template switching. Age-related changes in TCR beta repertoire diversity were measured in the study by deep sequencing normalized with unique cDNA molecular identifiers. Four age groups were formed from the donors: young (average approximately 17 years), middle-aged (approximately 40), aged (under 70) and long-lived (about 80). To avoid experimental bias, donors of different ages were distributed randomly across sequencing lanes. Using the same blood draw, the study looked at two additional independent replicas of 1 million unique cDNA reads for two donors, one aged 18 to 30 and the other aged 80 or older. The paper's findings and limits, for the study overall: The percentage of naive T cells measured by flow cytometry correlated strongly with observed TCR beta diversity. Bulk unsorted PBMC profiling prevented conclusive comparison of naive and antigen-experienced compartments. Compared with the aged group, more naive CD4+ T cells, fewer expanded clones and increased TCR diversity were shown by the long-lived group, suggesting age selection. As age increased, observed TCR beta diversity per million T cells dropped in a roughly linear way, and a significant reduction was already evident by age 40. Estimates of total diversity based on one million sequenced T cells were regarded as lower bounds and as underestimates. The CMV infection status of donors was not known, potentially confounding age-related changes in expanded clonotypes.

Donors were about 36 systemically healthy Caucasian individuals from Russia aged roughly 6 to 90 years. About 10 milliliters of peripheral blood were drawn from each donor into EDTA-treated Vacutainer tubes. Ficoll-Paque density-gradient centrifugation was used to isolate PBMCs, with at least 7 million per sample. Trizol reagent was used to extract total RNA from PBMCs, with at least 6 micrograms per sample. The percentages of naive CD45RAhigh/CD27high T cells were determined by flow cytometry on a PBMC aliquot from every donor. The source of this sequence is a man in his late teens or twenties in good health. Sequenced material: blood.

CDR3 protein: CASSQEPSRGTDTQYF. The DNA sequence is TGTGCCAGCAGCCAAGAGCCATCGCGAGGCACAGATACGCAGTATTTT. The chain is encoded by TRBV4-2 joined to TRBJ2-3, with an unclear D gene assignment. The CDR3, cysteine through phenylalanine, is 16 amino acids long. The CDR3 DNA has 48 bases and is translated from base 1. Reading the germline V gene gives CDR1 LGHNA and CDR2 YNFKEQ. Trimming at the junction amounts to 0 bases on V and 1 base on J, and the germline ends lie 11 bases apart.